The 7 T cell receptor beta chains below come from one sample, sequenced in a study of tumor-infiltrating lymphocytes in primary liver carcinoma. Total RNA and DNA came together from approximately 20-30 mg of bulk tissue without cell sorting. A primer in the constant region served to generate TCR beta cDNA from approximately 460 ng of total RNA. ARM-PCR, slightly modified, supplied the TCR beta libraries through three nested multiplex PCR rounds. With TRBV1-TRBV30 forward primers and a C-beta reverse primer, the first two PCR rounds were run for about 10 cycles each. Via MiXCR, TCRdb re-called the multiplex PCR reads, giving one row per CDR3 protein. The table lists 100,000 to 150,000 distinct CDR3 sequences, 64% of them singletons. The sample was liver tumor tissue from sampling region 3. Subset meaning: tumor region T3, left-lateral pole. These receptors all stem from a woman aged 55-70 years with primary liver carcinoma and hepatitis B virus infection.

Concerning this clonotype: One end of the junction is discordant with germline, which a read error may explain. The V and J genes are TRBV6-5 and TRBJ1-5, with D uncertain. This CDR3 region has 14 residues. From germline, CDR1 is MNHEY and CDR2 SVGAGI. CDR3 protein: CASRKTGRNQPQLF. Here the CDR3 DNA reads TGTGCCAGCAGAAAGACGGGGAGGAATCAGCCCCAGCTTTTT.

In this sample, this clonotype is medium-sized. The rearrangement links TRBV29-1 to TRBJ2-3; TRBD1 is a possible D gene (5 bases). This CDR3 contains 15 residues. Trimming pared 4 bases from V and 2 bases from J, leaving 16 bases between. Germline-derived CDR1 and CDR2 are SQVTM and ANQGSEA. CDR3 nucleotide sequence: TGCAGCGTTGGGAAGGCTCAGGGTACCACAGATACGCAGTATTTT. Protein: CSVGKAQGTTDTQYF.

Notes on this clonotype: A junction boundary mismatches the germline segment, possibly from a read error. This chain joins TRBV11-3 and TRBJ2-2; D might be TRBD2 (6 bases). Germline CDR1 SGHNT, CDR2 YENEEA. The CDR3 is 14 residues long. The CDR3 region is CASRGTRAIGGLFF. The CDR3 DNA sequence: TGTGCCAGCAGGGGAACTAGAGCGATCGGGGGGCTGTTTTTT.

This clonotype was recorded many times. CDR3 in amino acids: CASSDSARGSYNEQFF. The CDR3 DNA sequence: TGTGCCAGCAGTGACTCGGCCAGGGGATCCTACAATGAGCAGTTCTTC. The V call is TRBV6-4, the J call TRBJ2-1; D is perhaps TRBD1 (6 bases). This CDR3 is 16 amino acids long. V was clipped by 0 bases and J by 1 base, with 10 bases between them. Germline V gene sequence: CDR1 MRHNA, CDR2 SNTAGT.

This clonotype was recorded many times. The rearrangement links TRBV11-1 to TRBJ2-4, with 7 bases matching TRBD1. V gave up 5 bases and J gave up 2 bases; unmatched junction bases: 9. The CDR3 extends over 16 amino acids. Per the germline V gene, CDR1 is SGHAT and CDR2 is FQDESV (reference sequence). The CDR3 nucleotides read TGTGCCAGCAGCAATGCAAGGGACAGTTCCAAAAACATTCAGTACTTC. Translation gives CASSNARDSSKNIQYF.

On this clonotype: The junction and the germline gene differ at one end; a read error may be behind it. The chain links TRBV29-1 to TRBJ2-5; D unclear. The germline gives CDR1 SQVTM, CDR2 ANQGSEA. This CDR3 is 10 amino acids long. The CDR3 loop reads CSGASDTHYF. The CDR3 nucleotides are TGCAGCGGCGCATCAGATACCCACTACTTC.

This clonotype was picked up many times. The V gene is TRBV28, the J gene TRBJ2-1, with D unresolved. Trimming took off 5 bases at V and 9 bases at J, with 14 bases between the two ends. This CDR3 comprises 13 residues. CDR1 and CDR2 (germline): MDHEN, SYDVKM. The DNA for the CDR3 is TGTGCCAGCAGTCCCCCCCTAGTCCTTGAGCAGTTCTTC. It specifies CASSPPLVLEQFF. The full variable domain, its missing parts supplied by reference TRBV28 and TRBJ2-1, is DVKVTQSSRYLVKRTGEKVFLECVQDMDHENMFWYRQDPGLGLRLIYFSYDVKMKEKGDIPEGYSVSREKKERFSLILESASTNQTSMYLCASSPPLVLEQFFGPGTRLTVL.